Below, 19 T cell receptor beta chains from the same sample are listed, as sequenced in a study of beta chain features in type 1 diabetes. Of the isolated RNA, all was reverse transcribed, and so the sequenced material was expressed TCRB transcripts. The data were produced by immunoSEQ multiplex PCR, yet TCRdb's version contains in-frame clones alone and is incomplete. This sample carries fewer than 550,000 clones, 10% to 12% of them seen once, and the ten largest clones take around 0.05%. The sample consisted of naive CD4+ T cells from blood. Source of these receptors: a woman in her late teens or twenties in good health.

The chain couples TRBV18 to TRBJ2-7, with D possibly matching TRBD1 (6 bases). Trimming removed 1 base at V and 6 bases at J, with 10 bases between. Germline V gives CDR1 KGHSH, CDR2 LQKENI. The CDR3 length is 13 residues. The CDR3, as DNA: TGTGCCAGCTCACCACAACAGGGTGGCGAGCAGTACTTC. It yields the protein CASSPQQGGEQYF.

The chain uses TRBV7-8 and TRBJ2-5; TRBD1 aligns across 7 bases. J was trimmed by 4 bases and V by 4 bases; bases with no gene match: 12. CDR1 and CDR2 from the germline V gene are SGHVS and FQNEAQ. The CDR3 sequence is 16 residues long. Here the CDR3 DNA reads TGTGCCAGCAGCTCAAACACAGGGGCAGGAGGAGAGACCCAGTACTTC. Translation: CASSSNTGAGGETQYF. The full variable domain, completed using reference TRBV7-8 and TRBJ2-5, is GAGVSQSPRYKVAKRGQDVALRCDPISGHVSLFWYQQALGQGPEFLTYFQNEAQLDKSGLPSDRFFAERPEGSVSTLKIQRTQQEDSAVYLCASSSNTGAGGETQYFGPGTRLLVL.

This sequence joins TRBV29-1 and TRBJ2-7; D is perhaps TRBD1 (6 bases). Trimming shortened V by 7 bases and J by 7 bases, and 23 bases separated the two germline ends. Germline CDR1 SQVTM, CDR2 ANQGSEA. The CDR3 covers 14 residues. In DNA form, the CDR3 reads TGCAGCGGTGTGGACAGACCAACTGTCTGGGAGCAGTACTTC. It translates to CSGVDRPTVWEQYF.

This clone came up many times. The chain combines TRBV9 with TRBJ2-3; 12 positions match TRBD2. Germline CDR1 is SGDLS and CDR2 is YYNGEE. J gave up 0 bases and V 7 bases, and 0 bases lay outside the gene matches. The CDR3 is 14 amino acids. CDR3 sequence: CASGLAGSTDTQYF. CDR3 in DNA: TGTGCCAGCGGACTAGCGGGGAGCACAGATACGCAGTATTTT.

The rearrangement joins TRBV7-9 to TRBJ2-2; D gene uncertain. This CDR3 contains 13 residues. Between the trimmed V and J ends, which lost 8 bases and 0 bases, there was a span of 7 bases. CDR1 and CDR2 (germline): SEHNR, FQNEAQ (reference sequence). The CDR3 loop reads CASALPNTGELFF. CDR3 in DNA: TGTGCCAGCGCACTCCCGAACACCGGGGAGCTGTTTTTT.

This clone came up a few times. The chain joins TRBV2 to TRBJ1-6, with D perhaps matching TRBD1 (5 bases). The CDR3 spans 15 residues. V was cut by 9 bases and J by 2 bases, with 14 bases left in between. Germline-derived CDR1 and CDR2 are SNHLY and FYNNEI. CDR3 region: CARGQGGTYNSPLHF. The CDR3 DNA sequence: TGTGCCAGGGGGCAGGGTGGTACCTATAATTCACCCCTCCACTTT. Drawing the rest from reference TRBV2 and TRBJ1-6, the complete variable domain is EPEVTQTPSHQVTQMGQEVILRCVPISNHLYFYWYRQILGQKVEFLVSFYNNEISEKSEIFDDQFSVERPDGSNFTLKIRSTKLEDSAMYFCARGQGGTYNSPLHFGNGTRLTVT.

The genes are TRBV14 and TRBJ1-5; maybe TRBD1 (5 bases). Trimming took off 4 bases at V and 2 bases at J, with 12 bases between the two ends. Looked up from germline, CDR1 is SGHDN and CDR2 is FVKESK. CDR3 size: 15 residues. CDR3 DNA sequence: TGTGCCAGCAGCCTCGGCGGACATGGCAATCAGCCCCAGCATTTT. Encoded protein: CASSLGGHGNQPQHF.

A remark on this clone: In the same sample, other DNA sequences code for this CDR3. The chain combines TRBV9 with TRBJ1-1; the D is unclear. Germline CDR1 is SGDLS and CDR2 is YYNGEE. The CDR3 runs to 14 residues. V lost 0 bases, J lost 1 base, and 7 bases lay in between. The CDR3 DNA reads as TGTGCCAGCAGCGTAGCCCTACGGAACACTGAAGCTTTCTTT. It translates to CASSVALRNTEAFF.

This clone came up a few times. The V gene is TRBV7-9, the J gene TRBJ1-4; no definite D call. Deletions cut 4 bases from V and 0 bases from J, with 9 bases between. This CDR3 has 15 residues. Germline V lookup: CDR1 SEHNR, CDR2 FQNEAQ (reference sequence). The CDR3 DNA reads TGTGCCAGCAGCTCCGATGGTTCAACTAATGAAAAACTGTTTTTT. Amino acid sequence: CASSSDGSTNEKLFF.

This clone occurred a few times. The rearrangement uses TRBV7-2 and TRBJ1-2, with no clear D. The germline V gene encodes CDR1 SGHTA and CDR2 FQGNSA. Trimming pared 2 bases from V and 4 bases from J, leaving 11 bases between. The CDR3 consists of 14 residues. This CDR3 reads CASSLSGGGYGYTF. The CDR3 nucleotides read TGTGCCAGCAGCTTAAGTGGAGGAGGCTATGGCTACACCTTC.

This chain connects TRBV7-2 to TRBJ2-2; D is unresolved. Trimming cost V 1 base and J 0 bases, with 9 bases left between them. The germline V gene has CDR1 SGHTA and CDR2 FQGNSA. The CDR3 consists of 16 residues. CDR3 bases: TGTGCCAGCAGCTTAGTAGGGAATACGAACACCGGGGAGCTGTTTTTT. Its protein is CASSLVGNTNTGELFF.

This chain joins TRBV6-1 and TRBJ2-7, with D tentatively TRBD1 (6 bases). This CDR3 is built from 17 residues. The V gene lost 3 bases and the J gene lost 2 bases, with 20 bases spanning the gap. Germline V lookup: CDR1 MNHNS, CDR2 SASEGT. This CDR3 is CASSDIGLRQVTYEQYF. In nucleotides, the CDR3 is TGTGCCAGCAGTGATATCGGACTGAGACAGGTAACCTACGAGCAGTACTTC.

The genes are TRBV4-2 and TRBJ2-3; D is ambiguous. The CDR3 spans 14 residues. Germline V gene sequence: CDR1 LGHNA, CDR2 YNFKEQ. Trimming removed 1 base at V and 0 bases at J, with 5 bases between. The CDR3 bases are TGTGCCAGCAGCCAAGGTGCAAGCACAGATACGCAGTATTTT. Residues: CASSQGASTDTQYF.

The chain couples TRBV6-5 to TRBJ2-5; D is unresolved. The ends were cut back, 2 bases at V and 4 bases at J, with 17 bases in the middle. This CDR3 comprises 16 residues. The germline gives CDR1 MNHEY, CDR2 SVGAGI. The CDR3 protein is CASSYTVLGKGETQYF. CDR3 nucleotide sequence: TGTGCCAGCAGTTACACCGTGTTGGGGAAAGGAGAGACCCAGTACTTC.

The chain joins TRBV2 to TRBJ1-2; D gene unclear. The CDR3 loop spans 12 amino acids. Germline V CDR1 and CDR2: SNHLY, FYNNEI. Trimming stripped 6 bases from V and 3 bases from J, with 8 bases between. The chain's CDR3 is CASSLSYYGYTF. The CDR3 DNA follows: TGTGCCAGCAGCCTTTCGTACTATGGCTACACCTTC.

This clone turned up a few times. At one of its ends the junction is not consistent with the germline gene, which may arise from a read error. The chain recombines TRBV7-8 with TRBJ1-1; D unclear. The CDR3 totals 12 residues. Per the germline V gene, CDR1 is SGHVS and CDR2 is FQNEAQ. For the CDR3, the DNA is TGTGCCAGCAGGTTAGAGAACACTGAAGCTTTCTTT. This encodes CASRLENTEAFF.

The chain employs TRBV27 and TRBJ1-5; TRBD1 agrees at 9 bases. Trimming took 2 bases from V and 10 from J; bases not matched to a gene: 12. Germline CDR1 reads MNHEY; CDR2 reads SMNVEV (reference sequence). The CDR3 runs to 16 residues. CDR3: CASSLRGQGPNYPQHF. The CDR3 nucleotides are TGTGCCAGCAGTTTACGGGGACAGGGACCGAACTACCCCCAGCATTTT.

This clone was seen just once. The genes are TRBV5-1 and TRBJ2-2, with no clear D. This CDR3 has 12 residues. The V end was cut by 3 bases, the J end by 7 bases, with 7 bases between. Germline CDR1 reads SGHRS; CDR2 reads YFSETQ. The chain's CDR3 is CASSSEVGELFF. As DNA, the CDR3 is TGCGCCAGCAGCTCAGAGGTCGGGGAGCTGTTTTTT.

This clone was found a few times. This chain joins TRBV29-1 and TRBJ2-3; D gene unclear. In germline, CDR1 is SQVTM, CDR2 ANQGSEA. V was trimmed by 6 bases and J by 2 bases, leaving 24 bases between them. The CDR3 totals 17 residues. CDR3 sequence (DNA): TGCAGCGTACGACCGGATGGGTGGGATTTATTCACAGATACGCAGTATTTT. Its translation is CSVRPDGWDLFTDTQYF.